The rows below give T cell receptor beta chains drawn from one sample of a study of blood T cell repertoires in COVID-19. Sequencing was performed with immunoSEQ multiplex PCR; in TCRdb, only in-frame clones are kept and a portion is missing. The sample includes more than 95,000 clones, more than 75% of them seen just once. The sequenced sample consisted of peripheral blood. The receptors originated from a man over 45 with acute or convalescent COVID-19. The conserved cysteine and the conserved F or W are not part of the CDR3 here. Not every row has a clone size; where given, it reads once, few, many or a size class.

v_call clone_size cdr3_aa
TRBV3-1/TRBV3-2 - ASSPGLAGANEQF
TRBV6-4 - ASSDSTSGSGANVLT
TRBV11-2 once ASSLGGAAYNEQF
TRBV7-2 - ASSPPDGSWETQY
TRBV4-2 - ASSQDLGQGREQY
TRBV6-5 - ASRRGQDSNQPQH
TRBV18 - ASSPLVRTASYEQY
TRBV5-6 - ASRWGWSSYNEQF
TRBV24-1 - ATSNGGLAGGNYNEQF
TRBV19 - ASSRALADIFTDTQY
TRBV14 - ASSQEGAASG
TRBV27 - ASSQGRVTGELF
TRBV9 - ASSVGRGQGAYEQY
TRBV7-2 - ASRREASTDTQY
TRBV19 - ASRLAESNEQF
TRBV5-6 - ASSLGPNREKLF
TRBV7-8 - ASSPDGRNQPQH
TRBV3-1/TRBV3-2 - ASSQGDRAPAGY
TRBV3-1/TRBV3-2 - ASSQRQGYT
TRBV5-6 - ASSFLAGDLRATGELF
TRBV30 - AWSVRGGRAWTYEQY
TRBV18 - ASSPQGNTEAF
TRBV19 - ASSISGQGNYGYT
TRBV5-1 - ASSPEGLAGVRANEQF
TRBV2 - ASSWTGGGTSLNEQF
TRBV9 - ASSGLAGGVDEQF
TRBV5-1 - ASSLAGGRNTDTQY
TRBV29-1 - SALPQDRFHEQF
TRBV14 - ASSLTRTSAQETQY
TRBV7-2 once ASSLYGGVSNQPQH
TRBV14 - ASSPVRTGDGTQY
TRBV6-5 - ASSPYQGLTDTQY
TRBV10-3 - AISGISGRAETQY
TRBV29-1 - SVGMGGTQY
TRBV9 - ASSRGGAGQPQH